A selection of T cell receptor beta chains follows, all from one sample in a study of T-cell memory formation after mild COVID-19. TCRdb independently ran MiXCR on the 5' RACE reads; one entry per CDR3 protein. Of under 600,000 distinct CDR3 sequences listed, less than 25% are singletons. What was sequenced was PBMCs or a T cell subset sorted from them (not recorded which). The receptor source for this set is an adult woman who had mild COVID-19 (a few samples of this study predate the infection). Cell type and time point are not known. CDR3s include the opening cysteine and the closing phenylalanine or tryptophan. D genes are given only for firm matches. Only some rows state a clone size, as once, few, many or a class for expanded clones.

D gene	V gene	J gene	clone size	CDR3 DNA	CDR3 protein
TRBD1	TRBV10-3	TRBJ1-1	.	TGTGCCATCAATGCCGGGACAGCCATGAACACTGAAGCTTTCTTT	CAINAGTAMNTEAFF
TRBD1	TRBV27	TRBJ2-5	.	TGTGCCAGCAGTCCCATATGGGACAGGGTTTCGGGGGAGACCCAGTACTTC	CASSPIWDRVSGETQYF
.	TRBV6-6	TRBJ1-6	.	TGTGCCAGCAGTTACTCGAAGAACCCGGGGGAAGGAAATTCACCCCTCCACTTT	CASSYSKNPGEGNSPLHF
.	TRBV9	TRBJ2-1	few	TGTGCCAGCAGCGTAGCAGGGACAACCTACAATGAGCAGTTCTTC	CASSVAGTTYNEQFF
.	TRBV20-1	TRBJ1-6	.	TGCAGTGGCAGCCAGGGATTAAATTCACCCCTCCACTTT	CSGSQGLNSPLHF
TRBD2	TRBV12-3/TRBV12-4	TRBJ2-7	many	TGTGCCAGCAGTTTGCGGACTAGCGGGAGGGGGTACGAGCAGTACTTC	CASSLRTSGRGYEQYF
.	TRBV5-1	TRBJ1-1	.	TGCGCCAGCAGCTCCCGGGGGGGACTTGAAGCTTTCTTT	CASSSRGGLEAFF
TRBD1	TRBV5-1	TRBJ1-2	.	TGCGCCAGCAGCTTGGGACAGGGTGTCAGTGGCTACACCTTC	CASSLGQGVSGYTF
TRBD1	TRBV6-6	TRBJ2-7	many	TGTGCCAGCAGTCGCGGGACAGGTGCCTACGAGCAGTACTTC	CASSRGTGAYEQYF
.	TRBV13	TRBJ1-3	.	TGTGCCAGCTTTGACTCCTCCCGTGGAAACACCATATATTTT	CASFDSSRGNTIYF
.	TRBV6-5	TRBJ2-5	.	TGTGCCAGCAGGGCACTAGGGACCCAGTACTTC	CASRALGTQYF
.	TRBV6-5	TRBJ1-1	.	TGTGCCAGCAGTTACTCGAGGCTAAACACTGAAGCTTTCTTT	CASSYSRLNTEAFF
.	TRBV15	TRBJ2-7	.	TGTGCCACCAGCAGGGAGGTGACAGTTATGAACGAGCAGTACTTC	CATSREVTVMNEQYF